This is a list of T cell receptor beta chains from one sample in a study of cytomegalovirus exposure and HLA in healthy donors. Sequenced by immunoSEQ multiplex PCR; TCRdb stores in-frame clones only, minus some. The clone table shows 50,000 to 60,000 clones, with the ten largest holding roughly 4%. Input material: PBMCs. The source of these receptors is a male donor in good health and CMV-seronegative. Each CDR3 is given with its conserved first and last residue. The D gene is left open where the match is weak.

d_gene: NA
v_gene: TRBV6-6
j_gene: TRBJ2-2
CDR3aa: CASSYLRVADTGELFF
CDR3nt: TGTGCCAGCAGTTACCTCCGGGTAGCGGACACCGGGGAGCTGTTTTTT

d_gene: NA
v_gene: TRBV14
j_gene: TRBJ2-5
CDR3aa: CASSAGLKETQYF
CDR3nt: TGTGCCAGCAGCGCGGGACTGAAAGAGACCCAGTACTTC

d_gene: NA
v_gene: TRBV5-4
j_gene: TRBJ1-2
CDR3aa: CASSLDQTGPRRGYTF
CDR3nt: TGTGCCAGCAGCTTGGATCAAACGGGTCCGCGGCGTGGCTACACCTTC

d_gene: NA
v_gene: TRBV28
j_gene: TRBJ2-2
CDR3aa: CASPNTGELFF
CDR3nt: TGTGCCAGCCCTAACACCGGGGAGCTGTTTTTT

d_gene: NA
v_gene: TRBV28
j_gene: TRBJ2-3
CDR3aa: CASSSTSTDTQYF
CDR3nt: TGTGCCAGCAGTTCGACAAGCACAGATACGCAGTATTTT

d_gene: NA
v_gene: TRBV6-1
j_gene: TRBJ1-3
CDR3aa: CASSEGPPAGGNTIYF
CDR3nt: TGTGCCAGCAGTGAAGGACCCCCGGCAGGCGGAAACACCATATATTTT

d_gene: NA
v_gene: TRBV12-1
j_gene: TRBJ2-7
CDR3aa: CASSSGTSGGEEQYF
CDR3nt: TGTGCCAGCAGCTCGGGGACTAGCGGGGGGGAAGAGCAGTACTTC

d_gene: TRBD2
v_gene: TRBV5-4
j_gene: TRBJ2-1
CDR3aa: CAGQRSGGDNEQFF
CDR3nt: TGTGCCGGGCAACGGAGCGGGGGGGACAATGAGCAGTTCTTC

d_gene: NA
v_gene: TRBV6-5
j_gene: TRBJ1-1
CDR3aa: CASRDSNWDGDFF
CDR3nt: TGTGCCAGCCGGGACTCGAATTGGGATGGGGATTTCTTT

d_gene: TRBD2
v_gene: TRBV11-1
j_gene: TRBJ2-3
CDR3aa: CASRNSGRSTDKQYF
CDR3nt: TGTGCCAGCAGGAATAGCGGGAGAAGCACAGATAAGCAGTATTTT

d_gene: TRBD2
v_gene: TRBV6-5
j_gene: TRBJ2-1
CDR3aa: CASRAGLAAYNEQFF
CDR3nt: TGTGCCAGCAGGGCCGGACTAGCGGCCTACAATGAGCAGTTCTTC